This T cell receptor (beta chain) is drawn from a study of cytomegalovirus exposure and HLA in healthy donors. The germline gives CDR1 LGHNA, CDR2 YNFKEQ. The CDR3 is 17 amino acids. V gave up 0 bases and J gave up 3 bases; unmatched junction bases: 8. The PCR made use of 60 Vbeta and 13 Jbeta primers. The assay was immunoSEQ multiplex PCR, and TCRdb's table has in-frame clones only and misses some. The data show around 120,000 clones, with 75% to 90% seen just once and around 9.5% held by the top ten. The clonotype originates from a female donor in good health and CMV-seropositive. The sequenced material came from PBMCs. The gene calls are TRBV4-2 and TRBJ2-7; the match to TRBD2 covers 10 bases. Here the CDR3 reads CASSQELAGTLHYEQYF. Written as DNA, the CDR3 is TGTGCCAGCAGCCAAGAACTAGCGGGGACTCTGCACTACGAGCAGTACTTC.